Given below is one T cell receptor (beta chain) in context. These data belong to a study of T cell changes during pregnancy in multiple sclerosis. Clones were read by immunoSEQ multiplex PCR, and TCRdb kept only the in-frame ones, dropping some. The data contain around 40,000 clones, roughly 89% of them singletons. The CDR3 totals 13 residues. Germline CDR1 MNHEY, CDR2 SVGAGI. The ends were cut back, 4 bases at V and 3 bases at J, with 6 bases in the middle. The chain carries TRBV6-5 and TRBJ2-2, with D hard to call. The sample was CD8+ T cells from peripheral blood mononuclear cells, taken in the second trimester of pregnancy. This sequence was found in a female donor with multiple sclerosis, enrolled in a pregnancy study. The CDR3 DNA follows: TGTGCCAGCAGTTTGGGCGACACCGGGGAGCTGTTTTTT. It yields the protein CASSLGDTGELFF.